Below are 7 T cell receptor beta chains sequenced from a single sample in a study of blood T cells in healthy people across ages. Using a J-beta primer mix together with a sample-barcoded 5' primer, a second PCR was run for about 7 to 12 cycles. TCRdb fed the 5' RACE reads into MiXCR, producing one record per CDR3 protein. The repertoire has more than 700,000 distinct CDR3 sequences, around half of them found once; the top ten carry about 42%. Material: blood. The origin of the receptors is a man of 80 years or more in good health.

The J gene is TRBJ1-5, the V gene TRBV5-1; 7 bases are a match to TRBD1. This CDR3 has 15 amino acids. In germline, CDR1 is SGHRS, CDR2 YFSETQ. V gave up 4 bases and J gave up 2 bases; unmatched junction bases: 6. The CDR3 coding sequence is TGCGCCAGCAGCGAGACAGGGACTGGCAATCAGCCCCAGCATTTT. Its translation: CASSETGTGNQPQHF.

J is TRBJ2-7 and V is TRBV20-1; D could derive from TRBD1 or TRBD2 (5 bases each). Trimming removed 3 bases from V and 0 bases from J, with 9 bases in between. The CDR3 covers 13 residues. The germline V gene encodes CDR1 DFQATT and CDR2 SNEGSKA (reference sequence). The CDR3 DNA sequence: TGCAGTGCTAGGAGGGACGTCTCCTACGAGCAGTACTTC. Translating gives CSARRDVSYEQYF.

A note on this clonotype: One base away lies a much larger clone, so this may be a sequencing read error. V and J are TRBV30 and TRBJ1-2; possible D gene TRBD1, 5 bases. This CDR3 has 13 amino acids. Germline CDR1 reads GTSNPN; CDR2 reads SVGIG (reference sequence). The germline V and J ends were trimmed by 5 bases and 0 bases, with 10 bases remaining between them. The CDR3 DNA follows: TGTGCCTGGGGGACGGCTGCTAACTATGGCTACACCTTC. This codes for CAWGTAANYGYTF.

The chain couples TRBV9 to TRBJ2-3; no clear D gene. This CDR3 region has 14 residues. Trimming left V 4 bases short and J 2 bases short, with 11 bases between. CDR1 SGDLS and CDR2 YYNGEE come from the germline V gene. CDR3 coding DNA: TGTGCCAGCAGCCTAGGCTACCTCACAGATACGCAGTATTTT. Translation: CASSLGYLTDTQYF.

The chain carries TRBV6-1 and TRBJ2-3; either TRBD1 or TRBD2 may fit D (5 bases each). CDR1 MNHNS and CDR2 SASEGT come from the germline V gene. V was shortened by 10 bases and J by 3 bases, with 20 bases between the two germline ends. There are 15 residues in the CDR3. This chain's CDR3 is CANRILPGRTDTQYF. DNA of the CDR3: TGTGCCAACAGAATCCTTCCGGGACGGACAGATACGCAGTATTTT.

This clonotype was seen once. Sequence at one end of the junction differs from germline and may be a read error. The rearrangement links TRBV12-3 or TRBV12-4 to TRBJ2-3, with 8 bases that match TRBD1. This CDR3 is 16 amino acids long. The CDR3: CASSPGTGRGTDAQYF. The CDR3, as DNA: TGTGCCAGCAGTCCTGGGACAGGAAGGGGTACAGATGCGCAGTATTTT.

V is TRBV27 and J is TRBJ2-7; the match to TRBD2 covers 12 bases. CDR3 length: 16 amino acids. V lost 7 bases and J lost 2; bases outside the gene matches: 9. Germline values: CDR1 MNHEY, CDR2 SMNVEV (reference sequence). CDR3 sequence reads: CASTRLAGAVPYEQYF. CDR3 DNA: TGTGCCAGCACCAGACTAGCGGGAGCGGTCCCCTACGAGCAGTACTTC.